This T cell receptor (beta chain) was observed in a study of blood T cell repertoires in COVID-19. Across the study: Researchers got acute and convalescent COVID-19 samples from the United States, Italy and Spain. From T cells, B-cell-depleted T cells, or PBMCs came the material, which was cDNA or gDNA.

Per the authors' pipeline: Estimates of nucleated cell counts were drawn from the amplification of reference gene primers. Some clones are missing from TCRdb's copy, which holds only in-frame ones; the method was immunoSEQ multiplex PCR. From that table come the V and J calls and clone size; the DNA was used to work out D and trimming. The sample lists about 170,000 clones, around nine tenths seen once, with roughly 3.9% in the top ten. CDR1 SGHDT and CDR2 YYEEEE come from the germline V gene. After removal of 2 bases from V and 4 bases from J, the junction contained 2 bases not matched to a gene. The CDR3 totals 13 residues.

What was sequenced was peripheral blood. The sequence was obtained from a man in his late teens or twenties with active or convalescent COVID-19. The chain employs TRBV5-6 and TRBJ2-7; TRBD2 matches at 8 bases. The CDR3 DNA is TGTGCCAGCAGCTTACCTAGCGGGTACGAGCAGTACTTC. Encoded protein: CASSLPSGYEQYF. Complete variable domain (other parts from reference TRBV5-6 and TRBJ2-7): DAGVTQSPTHLIKTRGQQVTLRCSPKSGHDTVSWYQQALGQGPQFIFQYYEEEERQRGNFPDRFSGHQFPNYSSELNVNALLLGDSALYLCASSLPSGYEQYFGPGTRLTVT.